This T cell receptor beta chain was recorded in a study of post-analysis software for immune sequencing data. Germline-derived CDR1 and CDR2 are SGHVS and FQNEAQ. This CDR3 region has 13 residues. The ends were cut back, 3 bases at V and 4 bases at J, with 6 bases in the middle. Points on this clonotype: Its antigen is undetermined.

Each TCR beta cDNA library carried unique molecular identifiers. MiXCR, run by TCRdb on the PCR reads, gives a single entry per CDR3 protein. In the table there are a few hundred thousand distinct CDR3 sequences, 36% of which are singletons. Study-level findings and limits: By F measure, strong co-clustering occurred among samples prepared in the same batch. TRBV segments more frequent in patients than in controls numbered a few and included TRBV5-6, TRBV5-1 and TRBV20-1.

This chain uses TRBV7-8 with TRBJ2-2; no firm D call. The source material was blood. The TCR originated in a girl aged 5 to 17 with multiple sclerosis. Here the CDR3 DNA reads TGTGCCAGCAGCTTGCCCTCCACCGGGGAGCTGTTTTTT. This sequence encodes CASSLPSTGELFF.